Each of the 9 T cell receptor beta chains below was sequenced from the same sample in a study of T-cell reconstitution after alpha-beta-depleted transplantation in children. Construction of the TCRbeta library involved unique molecular identifiers. TCRdb reprocessed the PCR reads with MiXCR, giving one entry per CDR3 protein. This sample has fewer than 700,000 distinct CDR3 sequences, with 10% to 15% found just once. The source was PBMCs, mostly from graft donor cells, collected 360 days after TCRalphabeta/CD19-depleted stem cell transplant. These receptors originate from a male patient younger than 18 who had a stem cell transplant for acute myeloid leukemia, so the T cells may come from the graft donor.

The chain has TRBV12-3 or TRBV12-4 and TRBJ1-3, with D uncertain. Trimming removed 0 bases from V and 1 base from J, with 4 bases in between. This CDR3 has 14 amino acids. CDR3 nucleotides: TGTGCCAGCAGTTTAGCAGGGTCTGGAAACACCATATATTTT. It translates to CASSLAGSGNTIYF.

This sequence joins TRBV20-1 and TRBJ2-2; 8 nucleotides align to TRBD1. Germline V gene sequence: CDR1 DFQATT, CDR2 SNEGSKA (reference sequence). V shed 0 bases and J 4 bases; nucleotides not matched to a gene: 13. This CDR3 is 18 amino acids long. CDR3 loop: CSARDPQGARWITGELFF. CDR3 nucleotides: TGCAGTGCTAGAGATCCTCAGGGGGCAAGGTGGATCACCGGGGAGCTGTTTTTT.

Many counts were recorded for this clonotype. The chain has TRBV29-1 and TRBJ2-7; maybe TRBD1 (5 bases). This CDR3 has 15 amino acids. CDR1 is SQVTM and CDR2 is ANQGSEA in the germline V gene. Between the trimmed V and J ends, which lost 0 bases and 3 bases, there was a span of 15 bases. The CDR3 protein is CSVEEGRGRGYEQYF. Written as DNA, the CDR3 is TGCAGCGTTGAAGAGGGAAGGGGCAGAGGCTACGAGCAGTACTTC.

This clonotype was observed a handful of times. This rearrangement joins TRBV7-9 to TRBJ2-5; D uncertain. Trimming removed 4 bases from V and 7 bases from J, with 7 bases in between. The germline CDR1 and CDR2 sequences are SEHNR and FQNEAQ (reference sequence). The CDR3 is made up of 11 amino acids. CDR3 sequence reads: CASSSTVTQYF. CDR3 DNA sequence: TGTGCCAGCAGCTCTACCGTGACCCAGTACTTC.

The rearrangement joins TRBV12-5 to TRBJ1-5; a possible D gene is TRBD1 (5 bases). The CDR3 has 17 residues. V was trimmed by 6 bases and J by 0 bases, leaving 18 bases between them. Germline V gene lookup returns CDR1 LGHNT and CDR2 FRNRAP. CDR3 region: CASGPQVWGYSNQPQHF. CDR3 in DNA: TGTGCTAGTGGCCCGCAAGTTTGGGGGTATAGCAATCAGCCCCAGCATTTT.

This clonotype was observed a few times. The chain recombines TRBV4-2 with TRBJ2-5; unclear D gene. This CDR3 spans 14 amino acids. Germline V gives CDR1 LGHNA, CDR2 YNFKEQ. V was shortened by 1 base and J by 1 base, with 7 bases between the two germline ends. DNA of the CDR3: TGTGCCAGCAGCCAAGTTGAATTCCAAGAGACCCAGTACTTC. Translated: CASSQVEFQETQYF.

This clonotype has more than one count but fewer than ten. The chain carries TRBV29-1 and TRBJ2-2; 12 positions agree with TRBD2. Per germline, CDR1 SQVTM and CDR2 ANQGSEA. The CDR3 is 17 residues long. Germline trimming cut 4 bases from V and 2 bases from J; bases unmatched to any gene: 8. CDR3 residues: CSVVILAGGTNTGELFF. The CDR3 DNA reads TGCAGCGTTGTTATTCTAGCGGGAGGGACAAACACCGGGGAGCTGTTTTTT.

This clonotype has ten or more counts. V usage is TRBV28 and J usage is TRBJ1-2; TRBD1 matches 7 bases. CDR3 length: 14 amino acids. With V trimmed by 6 bases and J by 2 bases, 6 bases remained unmatched. CDR1 is MDHEN, CDR2 SYDVKM, per germline. The CDR3 protein is CASSPGQHNYGYTF. CDR3 DNA: TGTGCCAGCAGCCCGGGACAGCACAACTATGGCTACACCTTC.

J is TRBJ2-1 and V is TRBV20-1; 9 positions agree with TRBD2. The V gene's germline CDR1 is DFQATT and CDR2 SNEGSKA (reference sequence). The CDR3 is 16 amino acids. The ends lost 4 bases at V and 1 base at J; junction bases unmatched: 8. The CDR3 coding sequence is TGCAGTGCTAAGGTAGCGGGGGTACTATCCTACAATGAGCAGTTCTTC. Translating gives CSAKVAGVLSYNEQFF.